This paragraph covers one T cell receptor (beta chain) sequence. V trimming: 5 bases; J trimming: 6 bases; junction bases outside the gene matches: 8. CDR3 size: 16 residues. The germline V gene encodes CDR1 SGHTA and CDR2 FQGNSA. Assay: immunoSEQ multiplex PCR; the TCRdb copy retains only in-frame clones and omits some. The sample holds 100,000 to 130,000 clones, around nine tenths seen once. These data originate in a study of blood T cell repertoires in COVID-19. The sequenced sample consisted of peripheral blood. This chain connects TRBV7-2 to TRBJ2-1, with 12 bases identical to TRBD2. The receptor comes from a woman in her thirties with acute or convalescent COVID-19. CDR3: CASSTLAGGQFNEQFF. The CDR3 DNA reads TGTGCCAGCAGCACCCTAGCGGGGGGGCAATTCAATGAGCAGTTCTTC.